This T cell receptor beta chain derives from a study of neoadjuvant nivolumab and ipilimumab in lung cancer. Here immunoSEQ multiplex PCR was the method, and the copy in TCRdb shows in-frame clones only, minus some. Altogether about 6,800 clones are present, more than 80% being singletons, with the ten largest covering about 6.8%. Germline CDR1 reads SEHNR; CDR2 reads FQNEAQ (reference sequence). From its first to its last residue, the CDR3 has 15 amino acids. A word on this clone: The DNA is left out, because the CDR3 cannot be placed on it with certainty; the CDR3 is given as TCRdb lists it.

This rearrangement joins TRBV7-9 to TRBJ2-1; TRBD2 is the table's D call, not checked against the DNA. This sample comprised tumor tissue, obtained after neoadjuvant nivolumab, alone or with ipilimumab, at or shortly before surgery. This sequence originates from an adult with non-small cell lung cancer. The CDR3 loop reads CASSFGPGGYNEQFF.